This TCR beta chain is from a study of CD8 T cells in ankylosing spondylitis. V shed 4 bases, J shed 7 bases, and the junction held 10 bases outside the gene matches. Per the germline V gene, CDR1 is LGHNA and CDR2 is YNFKEQ. This CDR3 is 15 amino acids long. Concerning this clonotype itself: Its cognate antigen is unknown.

Findings and caveats of the study: A TCR beta motif of fewer than ten highly homologous variants appeared characteristic of ankylosing spondylitis blood. Reports say disease-linked clones showed up significantly more in matched ankylosing spondylitis synovial fluid. Clones that were linked to disease were CD8+ and were relatively rare in peripheral blood.

The TCR beta libraries were generated through quantitative 5'-RACE incorporating molecular barcodes. TCRdb reprocessed the 5' RACE reads with MiXCR, giving one entry per CDR3 protein. Of around 35,000 distinct CDR3 sequences in the sample, 10% to 15% were seen once. V gene TRBV4-2 combines with J gene TRBJ2-7; TRBD2 agrees at 10 bases. The sample was synovial fluid, either unsorted or a sorted T cell fraction (not recorded which). The sequence came from a male donor with ankylosing spondylitis. CDR3 residues: CASSLKAGGIQEQYF. The DNA for the CDR3 is TGTGCCAGCAGCCTGAAAGCGGGAGGGATTCAAGAGCAGTACTTC.